Following are 18 T cell receptor beta chains from one sample sequenced in a study of cytotoxic CD8 clonotypes in ibrutinib-treated CLL. Method: immunoSEQ multiplex PCR; TCRdb's copy keeps in-frame clones and lacks some. Among 200,000 to 250,000 clones, about three quarters were seen once, and the ten largest hold 5.9%. This sample comprised PBMCs, obtained after 12 months of ibrutinib treatment. All receptors come from a human donor with chronic lymphocytic leukemia.

This clone was observed a handful of times. CDR3 coding DNA: TGCGCCAGCAGCTTGGTTGGCGGGAACACAGATACGCAGTATTTT. This sequence encodes CASSLVGGNTDTQYF. The rearrangement links TRBV5-1 to TRBJ2-3, with TRBD2 as a possible D gene (6 bases). The germline CDR1 and CDR2 sequences are SGHRS and YFSETQ. V lost 0 bases and J lost 2, with 10 bases in between. The CDR3 loop spans 15 amino acids.

The sample holds a few counts of this clone. This sequence joins TRBV7-9 and TRBJ2-7; 7 nucleotides line up with TRBD2. Germline CDR1 is SEHNR and CDR2 is FQNEAQ (reference sequence). V was pared by 5 bases and J by 5 bases, with 21 bases of the junction left unmatched. The CDR3 loop spans 18 amino acids. The CDR3 loop is CASSPAGTGGSLVHEQYF. The DNA of the CDR3 is TGTGCCAGCAGCCCAGCGGGGACGGGGGGTTCGTTGGTCCACGAGCAGTACTTC.

The chain has TRBV10-3 and TRBJ1-4; TRBD1 is a possible D gene (5 bases). In germline, CDR1 is ENHRY, CDR2 SYGVKD. The CDR3 has 15 residues. Between the trimmed V and J ends, which lost 6 bases and 0 bases, there was a span of 11 bases. CDR3 amino acids: CAIRRTGATNEKLFF. The CDR3 nucleotides are TGTGCCATCAGACGAACAGGTGCAACTAATGAAAAACTGTTTTTT.

The chain recombines TRBV7-9 with TRBJ2-1; 7 positions agree with TRBD2. CDR1 is SEHNR, CDR2 FQNEAQ, per germline (reference sequence). The CDR3 is 14 residues long. Trimming took 4 bases from V and 10 from J; bases not matched to a gene: 10. The CDR3 nucleotides read TGTGCCAGCAGCTCCGGGGGGACCGGGAGGGAGCAGTTCTTC. Protein sequence: CASSSGGTGREQFF. The variable domain in full, with the rest retrieved from reference TRBV7-9 and TRBJ2-1, is DTGVSQNPRHKITKRGQNVTFRCDPISEHNRLYWYRQTLGQGPEFLTYFQNEAQLEKSRLLSDRFSAERPKGSFSTLEIQRTEQGDSAMYLCASSSGGTGREQFFGPGTRLTVL.

The V call is TRBV19, the J call TRBJ2-6, with 7 bases lining up with TRBD2. CDR1 is LNHDA and CDR2 is SQIVND in the germline V gene (reference sequence). V dropped 3 bases and J dropped 4; count of bases not matched to a gene: 6. The CDR3 contains 16 residues. The CDR3 region is CASSIRGVDGANVLTF. The CDR3 DNA is TGTGCCAGTAGTATTCGGGGGGTGGACGGGGCCAACGTCCTGACTTTC.

This chain links TRBV6-5 with TRBJ2-7; D is undetermined. The CDR3 has 12 residues. V lost 7 bases to trimming and J lost 2 bases, with 9 bases between them. Germline CDR1 and CDR2: MNHEY and SVGAGI. The CDR3 here is CASKGKTYEQYF. CDR3 DNA: TGTGCCAGCAAGGGCAAGACCTACGAGCAGTACTTC.

The chain is built from TRBV5-1 and TRBJ2-3, with 13 bases lining up with TRBD2. The V and J ends lost 4 bases and 0 bases, in that order; junction bases with no gene match: 5. CDR3 length: 17 amino acids. Germline lookup yields CDR1 SGHRS and CDR2 YFSETQ. The CDR3 loop is CASSQTSGGLSTDTQYF. The CDR3 DNA reads TGCGCCAGCAGCCAGACTAGCGGGGGGCTTAGCACAGATACGCAGTATTTT.

This clone has a single count. This chain uses TRBV28 with TRBJ2-6; 8 bases map to TRBD1. This CDR3 is 16 amino acids long. With V trimmed by 6 bases and J by 2 bases, 6 bases remained unmatched. From germline, CDR1 is MDHEN and CDR2 SYDVKM. CDR3 residues: CASRTTGGTGANVLTF. CDR3 bases: TGTGCCAGCAGAACCACAGGGGGGACTGGGGCCAACGTCCTGACTTTC.

The chain employs TRBV9 and TRBJ2-7; D possibly corresponds to TRBD2 (6 bases). Germline V gene sequence: CDR1 SGDLS, CDR2 YYNGEE. V gave up 1 base and J gave up 7 bases, with 12 bases separating them. The CDR3 extends over 13 amino acids. The CDR3 reads CASSVSTRHEQYF. CDR3 bases: TGTGCCAGCAGCGTATCGACTAGGCATGAGCAGTACTTC.

The V call is TRBV6-5, the J call TRBJ2-5; D may be TRBD1 (5 bases). The J call is doubtful: the DNA matches TRBJ2-7 better. Germline V gives CDR1 MNHEY, CDR2 SVGAGI. The CDR3 totals 15 residues. The CDR3 coding sequence is TGTGCCAGCAGTTACTCAACAGGAAGCTCCTACGAGCAGTACTTC. This codes for CASSYSTGSSYEQYF.

The chain carries TRBV29-1 and TRBJ2-1, with 10 bases identical to TRBD1. J was trimmed by 3 bases and V by 6 bases; bases with no gene match: 5. Germline V gene lookup returns CDR1 SQVTM and CDR2 ANQGSEA. The CDR3 has 14 residues. CDR3 loop: CSVGTGAGYNEQFF. The CDR3 nucleotides read TGCAGCGTGGGGACAGGGGCCGGCTACAATGAGCAGTTCTTC.

The chain employs TRBV28 and TRBJ2-4; TRBD2 might be the D (6 bases). Per the germline V gene, CDR1 is MDHEN and CDR2 is SYDVKM. The CDR3 is 18 amino acids. V was cut by 7 bases and J by 0 bases, with 22 bases left in between. The DNA for the CDR3 is TGTGCCAGCACCACCGTGCGGGACGGGGGTCTAGCCAAAAACATTCAGTACTTC. It specifies CASTTVRDGGLAKNIQYF.

The chain carries TRBV28 and TRBJ1-5; weak D call: TRBD1 (5 bases). Trimming cost V 3 bases and J 7 bases, with 10 bases left between them. The CDR3 loop spans 13 amino acids. The V gene's germline CDR1 is MDHEN and CDR2 SYDVKM. The CDR3 DNA follows: TGTGCCAGCAGTTTTGGCGGGGCCCAGCCCCAGCATTTT. Encoded protein: CASSFGGAQPQHF.

The chain is built from TRBV30 and TRBJ1-5; 7 nucleotides align to TRBD1. Trimming cost V 1 base and J 7 bases; bases outside gene matches: 4. The germline V gene encodes CDR1 GTSNPN and CDR2 SVGIG (reference sequence). This CDR3 is built from 13 residues. The CDR3 is CAWSDTGEQPQHF. In nucleotides, the CDR3 is TGTGCCTGGAGTGACACAGGGGAACAGCCCCAGCATTTT.

The rearrangement joins TRBV7-2 to TRBJ2-2; perhaps TRBD1 as D (5 bases). Trimming took off 3 bases at V and 5 bases at J, with 13 bases between the two ends. Germline V gene lookup returns CDR1 SGHTA and CDR2 FQGNSA. The CDR3 has 15 amino acids. Written as DNA, the CDR3 is TGTGCCAGCAGCTTTGAGCAGGGAAGGACCGGGGAGCTGTTTTTT. It encodes CASSFEQGRTGELFF. Full variable domain (rest looked up from reference TRBV7-2 and TRBJ2-2): GAGVSQSPSNKVTEKGKDVELRCDPISGHTALYWYRQSLGQGLEFLIYFQGNSAPDKSGLPSDRFSAERTGGSVSTLTIQRTQQEDSAVYLCASSFEQGRTGELFFGEGSRLTVL.

The rearrangement uses TRBV27 and TRBJ2-7, with D perhaps assigned TRBD1 or TRBD2 (6 bases each). In germline, CDR1 is MNHEY, CDR2 SMNVEV (reference sequence). CDR3 length: 17 amino acids. V was shortened by 5 bases and J by 2 bases, with 22 bases between the two germline ends. CDR3 protein: CASSPLSGAANAYEQYF. In DNA form, the CDR3 reads TGTGCCAGCAGTCCACTCTCGGGGGCGGCTAATGCCTACGAGCAGTACTTC.

The CDR3 region has the DNA TGTGCCAGCAGTTCCGTCGGGGAGCTTGAAGCTTTCTTT. This encodes CASSSVGELEAFF. This chain uses TRBV6-5 with TRBJ1-1; unclear D gene. Germline V lookup: CDR1 MNHEY, CDR2 SVGAGI. This CDR3 is built from 13 residues. The ends were cut back, 4 bases at V and 7 bases at J, with 13 bases in the middle.

This chain links TRBV25-1 with TRBJ2-1; D possibly uses TRBD1 or TRBD2 (5 bases each). The length of the CDR3 is 13 residues. Trimming left V 5 bases short and J 5 bases short, with 10 bases between. Germline CDR1 and CDR2: MGHDK and SYGVNS. CDR3 DNA sequence: TGTGCCAGCAGTAATCGGGACCACAATGAGCAGTTCTTC. Translation gives CASSNRDHNEQFF. Combining the CDR3 with reference TRBV25-1 and TRBJ2-1 gives the whole variable domain EADIYQTPRYLVIGTGKKITLECSQTMGHDKMYWYQQDPGMELHLIHYSYGVNSTEKGDLSSESTVSRIRTEHFPLTLESARPSHTSQYLCASSNRDHNEQFFGPGTRLTVL.